This T cell receptor beta chain was identified during a study of cytomegalovirus exposure and HLA in healthy donors (dated by TCRdb to about 2017). The study in broad terms: According to an earlier analysis of 587 of the donors, about 170 million T cells yielded 117 million unique TCR beta sequences and approximately 300 Gb of sequence data. An early release that covered approximately 600 HLA-typed donors contained approximately 300 gigabases of sequencing data and 75 million to 100 million unique TCR sequences. Of the 398 genotyped donors, roughly 80% were placed in the genetic ancestry cluster associated with self-reported Caucasian donors. The study aimed to test whether cataloging public T cell receptors could reveal signatures of past pathogen exposure. The T cell repertoires of 700 or so subjects were profiled by immunosequencing and related to cytomegalovirus serostatus. A separate validation cohort of 90 to 150 different subjects was used in addition to the roughly 620-subject first cohort. To predict cytomegalovirus infection status, the study combined high-throughput TCR immunosequencing, statistical association of individual TCRs with disease status, and machine learning. A later analysis re-analyzed previously published TCR beta repertoires from roughly 600 donors and added high-resolution HLA genotyping to study TCR occurrence patterns. Rather than using new phenotypic data, the later analysis identified candidate immune exposures from TCR beta sequences and from how often those sequences occurred across donors. To decide whether each TCR beta V gene segment behaved as functional or pseudogenic, an earlier analysis of 587 of the donors relied on high-throughput TCR beta sequencing. Donor age, sex, ethnicity and CMV serostatus were compiled alongside the repertoire data. A later genetic analysis took genome-wide SNP genotypes for 398 of the 666 donors and used that subset as a discovery cohort. All discovery cohort repertoires had been generated using a single sequencing platform. HLA typing included class I and class II loci at four-digit resolution. The number of typed donors differed by locus: roughly 620-630 for A, B, C, DRB1 and DQB1; approximately 540 for DQA1; approximately 610 for DPA1; and roughly 490 for DPB1. Because of strong linkage in the cohort, a few DR-DQ haplotypes were treated as single units for association and clustering. Across 398 genotyped donors of the cohort, an average of about 240,000 unique TCR beta nucleotide sequences per donor were sequenced, and roughly a sixth of those sequences were non-productive.

The cohort comprised some 730 healthy bone marrow donors. At the time of sampling, every cohort member was nominally healthy, though immune exposures that went unrecorded were likely present. The donor tested CMV seronegative and was one of the 352 seronegative cohort members. Every donor gave a peripheral blood sample, and the peripheral blood mononuclear cells from that sample were used for TCR beta sequencing. Genomic DNA was extracted from the blood cell samples with the Qiagen DNeasy Blood Extraction Kit. From a lookup of the germline V gene, CDR1 and CDR2 are SGHDN and FVKESK. Reading from cysteine to phenylalanine, the CDR3 counts 13 amino acids. CDR3 DNA only is kept here, 39 bases in frame from base 1. Relative to germline, V is 1 base shorter and J is 7 bases shorter, with 8 bases between their ends. The research as a whole found: The earlier analysis of some 540 of the donors excluded some 16 rarely observed V segments, including chromosome 9 orphons, because counts were too low. According to a later genetic analysis, donors in an Asian-associated ancestry cluster had fewer N-insertions in productive TCRs than the approximately 710-donor mean. Some IMGT-functional V segments, including TRBV6-2 and TRBV6-3, could not be told apart with the 87-base-pair reads, so those segments were excluded. When HLA alleles, especially DR and DQ, strongly co-occurred, attributing TCR associations to individual alleles was difficult. Specific HLA alleles were associated with 16,951 TCR beta sequences at a false discovery rate of 0.05 in a later analysis. According to a later analysis, TCR association rates differed among HLA loci, with DRB1 alleles showing the most associated TCRs and HLA-C alleles showing the fewest. In this cohort, only TCR beta chains were sequenced, and detectable features were limited by the absence of alpha or paired-chain data. V-gene and J-gene trimming of TCR beta chains was associated with a missense DCLRE1C variant in a later genetic analysis, and the association was replicated in an independent cohort. In an earlier analysis of some 500 of the donors, most TCR beta V segments were observed in productive rearrangements about 90% or about 30% of the time, broadly matching IMGT annotations. Roughly uniform sequencing depth across donors was assumed in presence/absence analyses, although this assumption may not hold. Linkage disequilibrium might explain the correlated functional status among segregating V segments, but an unknown experimental factor could not be ruled out. A further reported finding was that TCR beta sequences accurately predicted the HLA-A and HLA-B alleles for most subjects in the first cohort. Most CMV-associated TCR beta chains appeared to be HLA-restricted in a later analysis, and the HLA associations seemed to be driven largely by CMV exposure. Immune exposure information for the cohort was limited to CMV serostatus. While some public TCRs were present in many individuals, most TCR sequences turned up only very rarely across donors. Because HLA typing was missing for some donors at each locus, association tests included only the typed subset. Cytomegalovirus status was reported to be diagnosed by the classifier with high specificity and sensitivity in both the original and validation cohorts. The study gave a list of some 150 TCR beta chains associated with cytomegalovirus. It was suggested by the authors that the approach could potentially be generalized to other disease states and immunological phenotypes. A cluster of highly shared sequence variants was judged likely to be a technical artifact of the sequencing pipeline. In a later analysis, several top co-occurrence clusters were reported to appear linked to parvovirus B19, influenza, CMV and Epstein-Barr virus. In vitro tests confirmed that a few of the cytomegalovirus-associated TCR beta chains recognize cytomegalovirus antigens. In a later analysis, HLA-associated TCR beta chains showed more clonal expansion and lower generation probabilities than non-associated chains that were equally common.

The library was obtained by the immunoSEQ multiplex PCR assay. For the multiplex PCR, a mixture combining 60 forward primers for TCR Vbeta segments and 13 reverse primers for TCR Jbeta segments was used. Amplification of the CDR3 region of rearranged TCR beta genes was performed with a multiplex PCR assay on genomic DNA. Amplified TCR beta libraries were sequenced as 87-base-pair reads on the Illumina HiSeq System. The study's processing was this. A later analysis counted about 80 million unique TCR beta chains across the 666 repertoires, and 9.5 million to 11 million of these chains were shared by at least two donors. To remove PCR and sequencing errors, raw reads were error-corrected and collapsed into unique sequences using a nearest-neighbor algorithm that merged closely related sequences. V, D and J gene segments were assigned by aligning CDR3 sequences to IMGT reference sequences. Each retained sequence needed at least a six-nucleotide match to both a V gene segment and a J gene segment. Rearrangements were classified as productive when the CDR3 lacked stop codons and remained in frame with V and J, and all other rearrangements were classified as non-productive. Following IMGT convention, CDR3 was defined as the stretch from the second conserved V-encoded cysteine up to the conserved J-encoded phenylalanine. In an earlier analysis of around 540 of the donors, sequences lacking an unambiguous match to a single V gene segment were excluded. In an earlier analysis of about 590 of the donors, a V segment was called functional when productive rearrangements were above 56.7%, and segregating when the standard deviation between donors exceeded 5%. A statistical classification framework was developed to diagnose cytomegalovirus status using the catalog of TCR beta chain sequences. In a later analysis, TCR nucleotide sequences were compared against IMGT/GENE-DB human TR gene sequences so that V and J genes could be assigned. The TCRdist pipeline was used in a later analysis to assign CDR3 sequences and most-parsimonious VDJ recombination scenarios. In a later analysis, each TCR beta chain was defined by its CDR3 amino acid sequence together with its V-gene family, and reads without a unique V-gene family were excluded. To address suspected cross-contamination and a sequencing artifact, a later analysis removed under 600 highly shared, low-generation-probability nucleotide sequences. In a later analysis, a clonal expansion index was calculated for each public chain from normalized within-repertoire ranks of inferred template counts. Generation probabilities in a later analysis came from a VDJ recombination model fitted to out-of-frame rearrangements, and those results were checked against IGoR. A later analysis scored TCR-TCR, TCR-HLA and TCR-CMV co-occurrence with hypergeometric tests, applying a repertoire-size bias correction to TCR pairs. False discovery rates were estimated in a later analysis by permuting HLA or CMV assignments 20 times. A later analysis grouped co-occurring TCRs with DBSCAN, adding TCRdist sequence similarity when clustering within HLA-allele-positive subsets. Repertoires with fewer than 30,000 or more than 120,000 public chains, plus five repertoires with anomalous nucleotide sharing, were excluded from co-occurrence clustering. The table was pulled from immuneACCESS by TCRdb, which kept in-frame rearrangements only. Such tables lose some clones; where checked, under half of the loss comes from unresolved V genes, and the rest has no known cause. V and J calls and clone size are those listed in that table; D and trimming were worked out from the DNA. For this sample there are under 150,000 clones; about four fifths appear just once. The ten largest account for approximately 2.4% of the sample.

On this clone itself: The antigen it recognizes is unknown. The input lacks base qualities; no much larger clone sits a single base away.

The V and J segments used are TRBV14 and TRBJ2-1; the D gene is unclear. Sequenced: PBMCs. The TCR was taken from a male donor in good health and CMV-seronegative. The CDR3 is CASSQGGRNEQFF. Here is the DNA: TGTGCCAGCAGCCAAGGTGGTCGGAATGAGCAGTTCTTC.